Listed below are T cell receptor beta chains from one sample, sequenced in a study of a mutant IDH1 vaccine in newly diagnosed glioma. Sequenced by immunoSEQ multiplex PCR; TCRdb stores in-frame clones only, minus some. The sample has about 36,000 clones; roughly 90% are singletons. Source: PBMCs, taken from a glioma patient treated with radiotherapy, temozolomide or both. These receptors all stem from a man aged 18 to 29 with glioma. The CDR3 runs from the conserved cysteine through the conserved F or W. A D gene is named only where the DNA matches it firmly. Some rows have no size entry. The others give once, few or many, or a class for an expanded clone.

size	J	D	V	DNA	CDR3
NA	TRBJ1-2	TRBD1	TRBV2	TGTGCCAGCAGTGTGGACAGGAACTATGGCTACACCTTC	CASSVDRNYGYTF
NA	TRBJ2-2	NA	TRBV7-9	TGTGCCAGCAGCCGGAAACCCGGGGAGCTGTTTTTT	CASSRKPGELFF
NA	TRBJ2-7	NA	TRBV13	TGTGCCAGCAGCTTAGCGGGCCTAGCCTACGAGCAGTACTTC	CASSLAGLAYEQYF
once	TRBJ2-5	NA	TRBV5-6	TGTGCCAGCAGCCATACCCTCGTTCAACCCCAAGAGACCCAGTACTTC	CASSHTLVQPQETQYF
NA	TRBJ1-1	NA	TRBV30	TGTGCCTACAGAGGTCGTGTTTCGAACACTGAAGCTTTCTTT	CAYRGRVSNTEAFF
NA	TRBJ1-2	NA	TRBV27	TGTGCCAGCAGTTTAGGGACGCTTGATGGCTACACCTTC	CASSLGTLDGYTF
NA	TRBJ2-3	TRBD2	TRBV5-4	TGTGCCAGCAGCTTGACTAGCGGGGGGGCTAGCACAGATACGCAGTATTTT	CASSLTSGGASTDTQYF
NA	TRBJ1-1	NA	TRBV5-1	TGCGCCAGCAGCGATCAGCTACAGGGAAATGGTGAAGCTTTCTTT	CASSDQLQGNGEAFF
once	TRBJ1-3	NA	TRBV27	TGTGCCAGCAGAAAAGGCGGGTATACAGGAAACACCATATATTTT	CASRKGGYTGNTIYF
NA	TRBJ2-5	NA	TRBV7-2	TGTGCCAGCAGCATCCCCCCAGCAAAGGCCCAGTACTTC	CASSIPPAKAQYF
once	TRBJ1-2	TRBD1	TRBV29-1	TGCAGCTCCAGGGACAGGGGGAGCTATGGCTACACCTTC	CSSRDRGSYGYTF
NA	TRBJ1-2	TRBD1	TRBV2	TGTGCCAGCACTCCGGGGAGGGGGCCCTATGGCTACACCTTC	CASTPGRGPYGYTF
NA	TRBJ1-3	NA	TRBV2	TGTGCCAGCAGCCGATACGGGTCTGGAAACACCATATATTTT	CASSRYGSGNTIYF
once	TRBJ1-5	NA	TRBV18	TGTGCCAGCTCACCTGAACAGGACCAAGCCCAGCATTTT	CASSPEQDQAQHF
NA	TRBJ2-2	NA	TRBV4-2	TGTGCCAGCAGCCAAGCGACGGGAGAGCCCGGGGAGCTGTTTTTT	CASSQATGEPGELFF
NA	TRBJ1-1	NA	TRBV5-5	TGTGCCAGCAGCTCCCAGGGTCACCTGAACACTGAAGCTTTCTTT	CASSSQGHLNTEAFF
once	TRBJ1-6	NA	TRBV7-2	TGTGCCAGCAGCTTAGCTCGTCCCAGGAAGAGGAATTCACCCCTCCACTTT	CASSLARPRKRNSPLHF
few	TRBJ1-1	NA	TRBV7-2	TGTGCCAGCAGCTTAGAGACGCGGGTGAGGGGGAGGGGCACTGAAGCTTTCTTT	CASSLETRVRGRGTEAFF
NA	TRBJ2-7	NA	TRBV27	TGTGCCAGCAGTAATGGGCCAGGTTACGAGCAGTACTTC	CASSNGPGYEQYF
NA	TRBJ2-3	NA	TRBV13	TGTGCCAGCAGCTCAAGGGAAACAGATACGCAGTATTTT	CASSSRETDTQYF
NA	TRBJ2-2	TRBD2	TRBV2	TGTGCCAGCCTGAACCATCTAGCGGGAATCCGATCCGGGGAGCTGTTTTTT	CASLNHLAGIRSGELFF
NA	TRBJ1-2	TRBD1	TRBV19	TGTGCCAGTAGGGCGGACAGGAGACTCAACTATGGCTACACCTTC	CASRADRRLNYGYTF
NA	TRBJ2-1	NA	TRBV30	TGTGCCTGGAGTCCGATGGGCAAGCAGTTCTTC	CAWSPMGKQFF
NA	TRBJ1-2	TRBD1	TRBV7-2	TGTGCCAGCAGCTCCGAGACAGGGAACTATGGCTACACCTTC	CASSSETGNYGYTF
NA	TRBJ1-1	NA	TRBV30	TGTGCCTGGAGTGAGGCAGGGCACACTGAAGCTTTCTTT	CAWSEAGHTEAFF
NA	TRBJ1-1	NA	TRBV7-9	TGTGCCAGCAGCTTAGCAAAGGGGCACACTGAAGCTTTCTTT	CASSLAKGHTEAFF
few	TRBJ1-6	NA	TRBV4-2	TGTGCCAGCAGCCAAGATCGGGCAGGGTCTTCACCCCTCCACTTT	CASSQDRAGSSPLHF
NA	TRBJ1-1	NA	TRBV7-2	TGTGCCAGCAGCTCGTCATGGACGACTGAAGCTTTCTTT	CASSSSWTTEAFF
NA	TRBJ1-2	NA	TRBV25-1	TGTGCCAGCACCGAAGGGGGGGGTTATGGCTACACCTTC	CASTEGGGYGYTF
once	TRBJ1-5	TRBD1	TRBV6-6	TGTGCCAGCAGTTCGACAGGGCCTCAGCCCCAGCATTTT	CASSSTGPQPQHF
NA	TRBJ2-6	NA	TRBV7-2	TGTGCCAGCAGCTTTCGGGGCAGGGTCGGGGCCAACGTCCTGACTTTC	CASSFRGRVGANVLTF
NA	TRBJ2-7	NA	TRBV27	TGTGCCAGCAGTCCCGGGACATCCTACGAGCAGTACTTC	CASSPGTSYEQYF
NA	TRBJ2-1	NA	TRBV7-9	TGTGCCAGCAGCGCATTACCGGGACAAGAGAAGAATGAGCAGTTCTTC	CASSALPGQEKNEQFF
NA	TRBJ1-1	NA	TRBV6-5	TGTGCCAGCAGTTACGCCCACAGGCCGAACACTGAAGCTTTCTTT	CASSYAHRPNTEAFF
NA	TRBJ1-1	NA	TRBV30	TGTGCCTGGTGGAAGGGGACTGCCGCCGGGGGAGCTTTCTTT	CAWWKGTAAGGAFF
NA	TRBJ2-1	TRBD2	TRBV5-6	TGTGCCAGCAGCCCCCCGGGACTAGCGGGGGGCGAGCAGTTCTTC	CASSPPGLAGGEQFF
NA	TRBJ1-1	NA	TRBV10-3	TGTGCCATCAGAGAGGGACAAGCGAACACTGAAGCTTTCTTT	CAIREGQANTEAFF
NA	TRBJ2-3	NA	TRBV2	TGTGCCAGCTCGGTCCGGGATACGCAGTATTTT	CASSVRDTQYF
NA	TRBJ2-3	NA	TRBV30	TGTGCCTGGAGTGTACAGAAGGGGGATACGCAGTATTTT	CAWSVQKGDTQYF
NA	TRBJ2-3	NA	TRBV9	TGTGCCAGCAGCATATACAGGGAAAGCACAGATACGCAGTATTTT	CASSIYRESTDTQYF
NA	TRBJ1-3	NA	TRBV6-4	TGTGCCAGCAGTGAACAGGCCTCTGGAAACACCATATATTTT	CASSEQASGNTIYF
few	TRBJ2-1	TRBD2	TRBV13	TGTGCCAGCAGCTTAGGGGGACTATCGAGAGATGAGCAGTTCTTC	CASSLGGLSRDEQFF
NA	TRBJ2-3	NA	TRBV9	TGTGCCAGCAGCGCACAGGTTAGCACAGATACGCAGTATTTT	CASSAQVSTDTQYF
NA	TRBJ2-7	NA	TRBV18	TGTGCCAGCTCGCCCGGGGCAGGGAACTCCTACGAGCAGTACTTC	CASSPGAGNSYEQYF
NA	TRBJ1-1	TRBD1	TRBV5-1	TGCGCCAGCAGCAAAGTGACAGGGATGAACACTGAAGCTTTCTTT	CASSKVTGMNTEAFF
NA	TRBJ2-7	NA	TRBV14	TGTGCCAGCAGCCCCGTAGGGGGGGCGTGGTACGAGCAGTACTTC	CASSPVGGAWYEQYF
NA	TRBJ1-5	NA	TRBV19	TGTGCCAGTAGTATCTCCGGGGCCCACCCCCAGAATCAGCCCCAGCATTTT	CASSISGAHPQNQPQHF
NA	TRBJ1-3	NA	TRBV7-8	TGTGCCAGCAGCTCAGACCGAAGCTCTGGAAACACCATATATTTT	CASSSDRSSGNTIYF
NA	TRBJ1-5	NA	TRBV18	TGTGCCAGCTCAGTCCAGGGGAATCCGAATCAGCCCCAGCATTTT	CASSVQGNPNQPQHF
NA	TRBJ1-4	NA	TRBV18	TGTGCCAGCTCGCGCGACAGGCCAACTAATGAAAAACTGTTTTTT	CASSRDRPTNEKLFF
NA	TRBJ2-7	NA	TRBV19	TGTGCCAGTAGTCCCTCTAGAGACGGTGGCTACGAGCAGTACTTC	CASSPSRDGGYEQYF
NA	TRBJ2-3	TRBD2	TRBV5-4	TGTGCCAGCAGCTTGGGTAGCGGGCGCACAGATACGCAGTATTTT	CASSLGSGRTDTQYF
NA	TRBJ1-5	NA	TRBV15	TGTGCCACCAGCAAAGCCCGGGTTTCAGGGGATCAGCCCCAGCATTTT	CATSKARVSGDQPQHF
NA	TRBJ1-5	TRBD1	TRBV4-3	TGCGCCAGCAGCCAGGGACAGGGCAATCAGCCCCAGCATTTT	CASSQGQGNQPQHF